The entry that follows covers one TCR beta chain sequence. Only a few counts were recorded for this clone. It has no known antigen specificity. No base quality values were provided; no much bigger clone lies one nucleotide off. Its CDR3 holds 16 amino acids, cysteine through phenylalanine. Only CDR3 DNA is held: 48 bases, read in frame from base 1. Taken from the germline V gene, the CDR1 and CDR2 loops are SGHRS and YFSETQ. V is reduced by 0 bases and J by 0 bases, leaving a spacing of 13 bases between them. The data derive from a study of blood T cell repertoires in COVID-19 (dated by TCRdb to the early 2020s). Concerning the study at large: The collaborator samples originated in the United States, Italy and Spain and spanned the acute and convalescent phases of COVID-19. The prospective study material was composed of cDNA or gDNA derived from T cells, B-cell-depleted T cells, or PBMCs. Deeply sampled blood TCRbeta repertoires from subjects exposed to, actively infected with, or recovered from COVID-19 were included in the dataset. The repertoires were released in a freely available public database intended as a resource for research on the immune response to SARS-CoV-2. Samples came from the ongoing ImmuneRACE study (first 160 participants) plus 1,254 subjects from 6 global collaborators. Nearly every sample came with metadata listing a de-identified subject ID, COVID-19 status, age in years and sex. HLA class I and class II types, where available, came from metadata supplied by the sample provider rather than from assay-based typing. The full study reports these points: The quantity of clinical and demographic metadata differed by source and by participant and was supplied without curation.

Collaborating institutions collected whole blood in K2EDTA tubes following their own protocols. Collaborator samples were shipped for TCRbeta analysis as frozen whole blood, isolated PBMCs, or DNA extracted from either sample type. TCRbeta CDR3 regions were amplified from genomic DNA using the immunoSEQ Assay, a bias-controlled multiplex PCR. Per the original workflow: Nucleated cell counts per sample were estimated from amplification of reference gene primers within the assay. To quantify the absolute abundance of each unique TCRbeta CDR3 rearrangement, sequence reads were collapsed and filtered. For each sample, productive Simpson clonality was calculated as the square root of Simpson's diversity index across productive rearrangements. Entries here come from immuneACCESS through TCRdb and include only in-frame sequences with V and J called. Some clones fail to appear in such tables; in the studies checked, an unresolved V gene covers under half of the shortfall, and the cause of the remainder is unknown. That table gives V, J and clone size, and the DNA gave D and trimming. For this sample there are around 100,000 clones; 81% appear just once. Around 1.5% of the sample is held by the ten biggest clonotypes.

The origin of this receptor is a man aged 45-65 years with acute or convalescent COVID-19. Sequenced: peripheral blood. The chain uses TRBV5-1 and TRBJ2-7, and the D gene may be TRBD1, 5 bases matching. The DNA sequence is TGCGCCAGCAGCTTGGATTCAGGGTCCAGCTCCTACGAGCAGTACTTC. This translates into CASSLDSGSSSYEQYF.